This T cell receptor (beta chain) was sequenced for a study of cytomegalovirus exposure and HLA in healthy donors. Broader study findings: Highly shared sequence variants in one cluster were likely a sequencing artifact. A reported reduction in N-insertions relative to the roughly 670-donor mean was seen in an Asian-associated ancestry cluster in a later analysis.

This CDR3 region has 12 residues. Germline V CDR1 and CDR2: SGHTA, FQGNSA. V lost 4 bases and J lost 5; bases outside the gene matches: 1. With regard to this clone: The antigen is not known.

Primers: 60 Vbeta forward and 13 Jbeta reverse. Data came from immunoSEQ multiplex PCR; TCRdb stores just in-frame clones and leaves some out. Of 30,000 to 40,000 clones detected, about four fifths appear once; the ten largest clones hold about a tenth. The chain joins TRBV7-2 to TRBJ2-5, with 7 positions matching TRBD1. The source material was PBMCs. This clonotype was sampled from a middle-aged woman in good health and CMV-seronegative. The CDR3 DNA follows: TGTGCCAGCAGCTACAGGGGTGAGACCCAGTACTTC. Translation: CASSYRGETQYF.